This T cell receptor (beta chain) was identified during a study of blood T cells in healthy people across ages. Notes on the study in general: A roughly linear fall in TCR beta diversity per million T cells was seen with increasing age.

The authors ran a second PCR of 7 to 11 cycles using a sample-barcoded 5' primer and a J-beta primer mix. MiXCR was run by TCRdb on the 5' RACE reads, yielding one entry per CDR3 protein. The data hold under 2,000,000 distinct CDR3 sequences, with less than 50% observed a single time. The germline CDR1 and CDR2 sequences are DFQATT and SNEGSKA (reference sequence). J was trimmed by 2 bases and V by 6 bases; bases with no gene match: 12. The CDR3 loop spans 15 amino acids. Comments on this clonotype: Its matching antigen is unknown.

Material for sequencing was blood. The V and J genes are TRBV20-1 and TRBJ2-5; TRBD1 agrees at 7 bases. The origin of this receptor is a woman in her 40s in good health. This CDR3 is CSAPTLRDRQETQYF. In DNA form, the CDR3 reads TGCAGTGCCCCGACCCTCCGGGACAGACAAGAGACCCAGTACTTC.